This T cell receptor beta chain originates from a study of cytomegalovirus exposure and HLA in healthy donors. Turning to this clone: Its antigen remains unknown.

The CDR3 sequence is 13 residues long. Trimming removed 4 bases from V and 7 bases from J, with 16 bases in between. CDR1 SQVTM and CDR2 ANQGSEA come from the germline V gene. Whole-study findings and limits: Cytomegalovirus-associated TCR beta chains were listed, numbering roughly 150. In a later analysis, a genetic analysis reported fewer productive-TCR N-insertions in an Asian-associated ancestry cluster than the cohort average. Donors were assumed by presence/absence analyses to have roughly uniform sequencing depth. A link between a missense DCLRE1C variant and TCR beta V- and J-gene trimming emerged from a later analysis.

Amplification used 60 Vbeta primers and 13 Jbeta primers. TCRdb keeps only in-frame clones here, not all; method: immunoSEQ multiplex PCR. The table has 160,000 or so clones, 81% seen once; the top ten hold about 13%. This clonotype was sampled from a woman in her 50s in good health and CMV-seronegative. The sample was PBMCs. The chain employs TRBV29-1 and TRBJ1-2; no clear D. CDR3 amino acids: CSVVVTGWSGYTF. The DNA for the CDR3 is TGCAGCGTTGTAGTTACGGGGTGGAGTGGCTACACCTTC.